This T cell receptor beta chain was captured by sequencing in a study of blood T cell repertoires in COVID-19 (TCRdb year 2020). Background for the entire study: Collaborator samples came from the United States, Italy and Spain and covered acute and convalescent phases of COVID-19. The material from the prospective study consisted of cDNA or gDNA derived from T cells, B-cell-depleted T cells, or PBMCs. Subjects who had been exposed to COVID-19, were actively infected with it, or had recovered from it provided the deeply sampled blood TCRbeta repertoires that made up the dataset. The repertoires were released in a freely available public database intended as a resource for research on the immune response to SARS-CoV-2. The samples were drawn from two sources: the first 160 participants of the ongoing ImmuneRACE study, and 950 to 1,500 subjects contributed by 6 global collaborators. A de-identified subject ID, COVID-19 status, age in years and sex were almost always included in the sample metadata. Where available, HLA class I and class II types were taken from metadata supplied by the sample provider and were not determined by assay-based typing. The paper's findings and limits, for the study overall: The amount of clinical and demographic metadata varied by source and participant and was provided uncurated.

About this clone: Its antigen remains unidentified. No much larger clone is present one base from it, and per-base qualities are unavailable.

TCRbeta CDR3 regions were amplified from genomic DNA using the immunoSEQ Assay, a bias-controlled multiplex PCR. The published analysis was carried out like this. Nucleated cell counts per sample were estimated from amplification of reference gene primers within the assay. To quantify the absolute abundance of each unique TCRbeta CDR3 rearrangement, sequence reads were collapsed and filtered. For each sample, productive Simpson clonality was calculated as the square root of Simpson's diversity index over productive rearrangements. TCRdb obtained this table from immuneACCESS and retained in-frame rearrangements with V and J assigned. These tables miss some clones; where compared with another copy, unresolved V genes account for less than half of the shortfall, and the remainder is unexplained. The V and J calls and the clone size are those of that table, but D and trimming were determined from the DNA. The sample contains approximately 530,000 clones, roughly nine tenths of them found a single time. Roughly 7.3% of the sample is in the top ten clones.

In Seattle, one collaborating source enrolled patients while the infection was active and tracked those patients longitudinally over the course of disease. Each collaborating institution followed its own protocols to collect whole blood in K2EDTA tubes. For TCRbeta analysis, collaborators shipped samples in one of three forms: frozen whole blood, isolated PBMCs, or DNA extracted from either of those sample types. Sequenced sample: peripheral blood. The source of this sequence is a woman in her fifties or sixties with COVID-19, enrolled during active disease.

The CDR3 region reads CASNLGGGYYGYTF. The DNA reads as follows: TGTGCCAGCAATTTAGGGGGTGGCTACTATGGCTACACCTTC. The chain links TRBV6-5 with TRBJ1-2, and possibly TRBD1, on 6 matching bases. The germline V gene gives CDR1 as MNHEY and CDR2 as SVGAGI. From the cysteine up to the phenylalanine, the CDR3 has a length of 14 residues. Only CDR3 DNA remains: 42 bases, in frame from the first base. V lost 7 bases and J lost 3 bases; the stretch between them is 15 bases long.